The clone carrying this TCR beta chain was detected ten times or more. These data are taken from a study of T-cell reconstitution after alpha-beta-depleted transplantation in children. CDR1 is ENHRY, CDR2 SYGVKD, per germline. V lost 1 base to trimming and J lost 2 bases, with 13 bases between them. This CDR3 region has 16 residues. The TCRbeta library was prepared with unique molecular identifiers. TCRdb reprocessed the PCR reads with MiXCR, giving one entry per CDR3 protein. This sample has about 260,000 distinct CDR3 sequences, with 9.5% to 13% found just once. This material consisted of peripheral blood, taken 180 days after TCRalphabeta/CD19-depleted stem cell transplant. This chain links TRBV10-3 with TRBJ2-3; D possibly matches TRBD1 or TRBD2 (5 bases each). This receptor was identified in a male patient between 2 and 9 years old who had a stem cell transplant for chronic granulomatous disease, so the T cells may come from the graft donor. CDR3 sequence reads: CAISEYTGRATDTQYF. The CDR3 coding sequence is TGTGCCATCAGTGAGTATACGGGGCGTGCCACAGATACGCAGTATTTT.